Listed below are T cell receptor beta chains from one sample, sequenced in a study of blood T cell repertoires in COVID-19. Sequencing was performed with immunoSEQ multiplex PCR; in TCRdb, only in-frame clones are kept and a portion is missing. The data contain 80,000 to 100,000 clones, approximately 86% of them singletons. The sample comprised peripheral blood. The origin of the receptors is a woman in her forties or fifties with active or convalescent COVID-19. The CDR3 runs from the conserved cysteine through the conserved F or W. The order of the fields is D gene, J gene, CDR3 length, clone size, V gene, CDR3 DNA, CDR3 protein. A D gene is named only where the DNA matches it firmly. Size tells how often a clone was seen (once, few, many) or the class of an expanded clone, and some rows leave it out.

D: TRBD1; J: TRBJ2-1; length: 14; size: .; V: TRBV27; DNA: TGTGCCAGCAGTCCGTCGACAGGGTACAATGAGCAGTTCTTC; CDR3: CASSPSTGYNEQFF
D: .; J: TRBJ1-1; length: 12; size: .; V: TRBV14; DNA: TGTGCCAGCAGCCAAAAGGAGGGAGCGGCTTTCTTT; CDR3: CASSQKEGAAFF
D: .; J: TRBJ2-2; length: 15; size: .; V: TRBV9; DNA: TGTGCCAGCAGCGGTACGGGGAGGTCCACCGGGGAGCTGTTTTTT; CDR3: CASSGTGRSTGELFF
D: .; J: TRBJ1-1; length: 14; size: .; V: TRBV7-2; DNA: TGTGCCAGCAGCTTAATTCGCGGGAACACTGAAGCTTTCTTT; CDR3: CASSLIRGNTEAFF
D: .; J: TRBJ1-2; length: 13; size: .; V: TRBV10-3; DNA: TGTGCCATCAGCTACAGGACAAACTATGGCTACACCTTC; CDR3: CAISYRTNYGYTF
D: .; J: TRBJ1-1; length: 13; size: once; V: TRBV5-4; DNA: TGTGCCAGCAGCTTTGGACAGAACACTGAAGCTTTCTTT; CDR3: CASSFGQNTEAFF
D: .; J: TRBJ2-7; length: 12; size: .; V: TRBV5-1; DNA: TGCGCCAGCAGCTTGGACACCTACGAGCAGTACTTC; CDR3: CASSLDTYEQYF
D: .; J: TRBJ1-4; length: 15; size: .; V: TRBV7-6; DNA: TGTGCCAGCAGCTTGAGTTTCTCAACTAATGAAAAACTGTTTTTT; CDR3: CASSLSFSTNEKLFF
D: .; J: TRBJ1-5; length: 16; size: .; V: TRBV7-9; DNA: TGTGCCAGCAGCTTATCGGGGAAAGGTAGCAATCAGCCCCAGCATTTT; CDR3: CASSLSGKGSNQPQHF
D: .; J: TRBJ1-2; length: 13; size: .; V: TRBV7-2; DNA: TGTGCCAGCAGCACTACCAGACCCGGAGGCTACACCTTC; CDR3: CASSTTRPGGYTF
D: .; J: TRBJ1-5; length: 12; size: .; V: TRBV3-1/TRBV3-2; DNA: TGTGCCAGCAGCCAAGCTGGCCAGCCCCAGCATTTT; CDR3: CASSQAGQPQHF
D: .; J: TRBJ2-7; length: 14; size: .; V: TRBV5-1; DNA: TGCGCCAGCAGCTTGGAGATAGCACGCTACGAGCAGTACTTC; CDR3: CASSLEIARYEQYF
D: TRBD1; J: TRBJ1-3; length: 14; size: once; V: TRBV4-2; DNA: TGTGCCAGCAGCCAAGGGAGACAGGGGTGGACCATATATTTT; CDR3: CASSQGRQGWTIYF
D: TRBD2; J: TRBJ2-1; length: 16; size: .; V: TRBV4-3; DNA: TGCGCCAGCAGCCAAGATTTAGGCGGGGGGGCCGGTGAGCAGTTCTTC; CDR3: CASSQDLGGGAGEQFF
D: .; J: TRBJ2-3; length: 16; size: .; V: TRBV30; DNA: TGTGCCTGGAGTCCCCGGGGGCGGGGGCGCACAGATACGCAGTATTTT; CDR3: CAWSPRGRGRTDTQYF
D: TRBD2; J: TRBJ2-3; length: 14; size: .; V: TRBV27; DNA: TGTGCCAGCACTCTCGCGGGGGTGGCAGATACGCAGTATTTT; CDR3: CASTLAGVADTQYF
D: TRBD1; J: TRBJ1-2; length: 16; size: .; V: TRBV27; DNA: TGTGCCAGCAGTTCATCGAGACAGGGGGCTAACTATGGCTACACCTTC; CDR3: CASSSSRQGANYGYTF
D: .; J: TRBJ1-2; length: 15; size: once; V: TRBV7-9; DNA: TGTGCCAGCAGCCTCTGGGGGGGGGATAACTATGGCTACACCTTC; CDR3: CASSLWGGDNYGYTF
D: .; J: TRBJ1-1; length: 13; size: .; V: TRBV7-2; DNA: TGTGCCAGCAGACGGACACCCAACACTGAAGCTTTCTTT; CDR3: CASRRTPNTEAFF